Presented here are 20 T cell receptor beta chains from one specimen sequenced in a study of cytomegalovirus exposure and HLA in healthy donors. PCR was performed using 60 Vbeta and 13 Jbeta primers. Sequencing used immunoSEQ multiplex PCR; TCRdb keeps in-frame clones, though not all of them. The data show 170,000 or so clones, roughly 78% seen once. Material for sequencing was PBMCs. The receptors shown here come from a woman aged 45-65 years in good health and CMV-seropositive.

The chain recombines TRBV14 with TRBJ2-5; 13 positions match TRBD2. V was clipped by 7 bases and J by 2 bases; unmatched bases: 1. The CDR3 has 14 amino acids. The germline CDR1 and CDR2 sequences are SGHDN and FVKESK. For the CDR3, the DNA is TGTGCCAGCAAGGGACTAGCGGGGCAAGAGACCCAGTACTTC. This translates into CASKGLAGQETQYF.

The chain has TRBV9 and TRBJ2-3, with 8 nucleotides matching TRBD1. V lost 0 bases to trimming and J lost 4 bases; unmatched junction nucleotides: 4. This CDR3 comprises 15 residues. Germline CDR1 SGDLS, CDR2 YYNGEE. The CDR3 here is CASSVATGGADTQYF. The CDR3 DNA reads TGTGCCAGCAGCGTAGCCACAGGGGGAGCAGATACGCAGTATTTT.

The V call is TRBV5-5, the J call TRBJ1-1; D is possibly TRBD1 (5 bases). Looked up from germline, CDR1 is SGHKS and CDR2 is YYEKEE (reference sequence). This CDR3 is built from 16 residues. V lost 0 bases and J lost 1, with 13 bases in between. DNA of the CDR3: TGTGCCAGCAGCTTGGGTGGGGGGGGAGGGAACACTGAAGCTTTCTTT. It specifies CASSLGGGGGNTEAFF.

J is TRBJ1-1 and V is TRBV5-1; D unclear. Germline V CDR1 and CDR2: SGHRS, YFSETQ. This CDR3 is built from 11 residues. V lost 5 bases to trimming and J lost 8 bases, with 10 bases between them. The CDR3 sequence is CASRIGREAFF. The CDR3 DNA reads TGCGCCAGCAGGATTGGCAGGGAAGCTTTCTTT.

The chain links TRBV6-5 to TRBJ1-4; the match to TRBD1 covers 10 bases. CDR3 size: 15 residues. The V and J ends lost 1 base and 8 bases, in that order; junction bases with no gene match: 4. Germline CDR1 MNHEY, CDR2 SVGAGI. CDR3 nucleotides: TGTGCCAGCAGTTACTACGGGACAGGGGCCGAAAAACTGTTTTTT. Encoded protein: CASSYYGTGAEKLFF.

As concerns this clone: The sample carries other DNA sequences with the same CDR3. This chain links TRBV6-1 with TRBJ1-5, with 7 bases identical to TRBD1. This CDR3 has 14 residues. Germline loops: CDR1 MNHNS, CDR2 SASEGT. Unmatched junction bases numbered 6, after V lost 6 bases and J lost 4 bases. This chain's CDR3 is CASRTGQRNQPQHF. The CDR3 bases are TGTGCCAGCAGGACGGGACAGCGAAATCAGCCCCAGCATTTT.

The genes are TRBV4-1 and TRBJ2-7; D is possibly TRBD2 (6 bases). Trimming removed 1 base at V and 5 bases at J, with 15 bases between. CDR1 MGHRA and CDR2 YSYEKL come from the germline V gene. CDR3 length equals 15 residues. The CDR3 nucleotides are TGCGCCAGCAGCCAAGGGGGCGGGATCCCCCACGAGCAGTACTTC. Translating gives CASSQGGGIPHEQYF.

CDR3 bases: TGTGCCAGCAGCTTGGCCGACAGGAACTATGGCTACACCTTC. Protein sequence: CASSLADRNYGYTF. The V call is TRBV5-4, the J call TRBJ1-2; TRBD1 is a possible D gene (6 bases). The CDR3 has 14 amino acids. The V gene's germline CDR1 is SGHNT and CDR2 YYREEE (reference sequence). V was clipped by 0 bases and J by 2 bases, with 8 bases between them.

Here the CDR3 reads CASSLESGLDTQYF. The CDR3 nucleotides read TGCGCCAGCAGCTTGGAAAGCGGACTAGATACGCAGTATTTT. J is TRBJ2-3 and V is TRBV5-1, with D tentatively TRBD2 (5 bases). The CDR3 covers 14 residues. V was shortened by 0 bases and J by 5 bases, with 10 bases between the two germline ends. Germline lookup yields CDR1 SGHRS and CDR2 YFSETQ.

CDR3 DNA sequence: TGTGCCAGCAGGAGAAGGTCACAGGGGTCCTACGAGCAGTACTTC. It encodes CASRRRSQGSYEQYF. The rearrangement joins TRBV5-6 to TRBJ2-7; TRBD1 agrees at 7 bases. V lost 5 bases, J lost 1 base, and 9 bases stayed unmatched. This CDR3 contains 15 residues. From germline, CDR1 is SGHDT and CDR2 YYEEEE. The whole variable domain, filled in from reference TRBV5-6 and TRBJ2-7, reads DAGVTQSPTHLIKTRGQQVTLRCSPKSGHDTVSWYQQALGQGPQFIFQYYEEEERQRGNFPDRFSGHQFPNYSSELNVNALLLGDSALYLCASRRRSQGSYEQYFGPGTRLTVT.

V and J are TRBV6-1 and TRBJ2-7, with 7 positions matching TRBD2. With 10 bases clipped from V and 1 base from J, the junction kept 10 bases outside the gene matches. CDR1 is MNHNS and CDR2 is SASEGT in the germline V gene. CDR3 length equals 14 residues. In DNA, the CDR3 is TGTGCCACTACTTCTAGCGGAGCTTCCTACGAGCAGTACTTC. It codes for CATTSSGASYEQYF.

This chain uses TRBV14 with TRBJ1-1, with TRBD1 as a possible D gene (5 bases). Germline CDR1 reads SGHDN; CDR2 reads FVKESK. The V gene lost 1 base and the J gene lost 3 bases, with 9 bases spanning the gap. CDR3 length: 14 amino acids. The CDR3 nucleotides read TGTGCCAGCAGCCAAGGGGGCGGATACACTGAAGCTTTCTTT. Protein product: CASSQGGGYTEAFF.

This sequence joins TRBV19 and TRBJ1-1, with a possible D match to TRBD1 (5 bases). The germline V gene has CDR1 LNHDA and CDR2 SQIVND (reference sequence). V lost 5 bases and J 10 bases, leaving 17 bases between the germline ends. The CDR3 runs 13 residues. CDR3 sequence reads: CASSPQGQIGAFF. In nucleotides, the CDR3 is TGTGCCAGTAGTCCCCAAGGACAAATCGGAGCTTTCTTT.

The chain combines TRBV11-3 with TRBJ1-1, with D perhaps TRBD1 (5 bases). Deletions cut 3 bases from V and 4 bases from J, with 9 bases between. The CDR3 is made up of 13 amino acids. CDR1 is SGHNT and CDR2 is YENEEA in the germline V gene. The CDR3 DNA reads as TGTGCCAGCAGCTTTTCTCAGGGCACTGAAGCTTTCTTT. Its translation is CASSFSQGTEAFF.

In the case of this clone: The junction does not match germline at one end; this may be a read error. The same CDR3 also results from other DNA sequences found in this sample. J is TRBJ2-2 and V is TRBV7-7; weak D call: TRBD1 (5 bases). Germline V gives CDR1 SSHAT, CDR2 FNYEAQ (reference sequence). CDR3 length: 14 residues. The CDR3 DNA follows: TGTGCTAGCAGCCCCGACAGCAACACCGGGGAGCTGTTTTTT. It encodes CASSPDSNTGELFF.

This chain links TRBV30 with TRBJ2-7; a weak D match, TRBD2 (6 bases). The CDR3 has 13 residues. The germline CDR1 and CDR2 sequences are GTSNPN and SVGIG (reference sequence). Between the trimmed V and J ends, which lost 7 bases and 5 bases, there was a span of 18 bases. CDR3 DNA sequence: TGTGCCTTATCAGGAGGGCCCATGGACGAGCAGTACTTC. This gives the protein CALSGGPMDEQYF.

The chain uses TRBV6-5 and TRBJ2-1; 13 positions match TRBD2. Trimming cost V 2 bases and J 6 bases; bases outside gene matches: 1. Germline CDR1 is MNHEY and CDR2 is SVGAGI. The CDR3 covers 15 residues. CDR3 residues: CASSYGLAGANEQFF. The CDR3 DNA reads TGTGCCAGCAGTTACGGACTAGCGGGAGCCAATGAGCAGTTCTTC.

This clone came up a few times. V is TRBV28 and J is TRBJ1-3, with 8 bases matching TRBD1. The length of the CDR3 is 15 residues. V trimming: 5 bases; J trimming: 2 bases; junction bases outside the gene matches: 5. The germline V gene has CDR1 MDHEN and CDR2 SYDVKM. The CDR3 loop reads CASSRQGNTGNTIYF. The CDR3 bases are TGTGCCAGCAGTCGACAGGGGAACACTGGAAACACCATATATTTT. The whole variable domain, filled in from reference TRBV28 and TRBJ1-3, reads DVKVTQSSRYLVKRTGEKVFLECVQDMDHENMFWYRQDPGLGLRLIYFSYDVKMKEKGDIPEGYSVSREKKERFSLILESASTNQTSMYLCASSRQGNTGNTIYFGEGSWLTVV.

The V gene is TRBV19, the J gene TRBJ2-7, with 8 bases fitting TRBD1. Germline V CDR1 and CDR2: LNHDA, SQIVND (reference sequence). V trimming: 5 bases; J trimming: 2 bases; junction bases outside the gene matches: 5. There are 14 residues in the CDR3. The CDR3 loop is CASSATGVPYEQYF. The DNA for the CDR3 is TGTGCCAGTAGTGCGACAGGGGTTCCCTACGAGCAGTACTTC.

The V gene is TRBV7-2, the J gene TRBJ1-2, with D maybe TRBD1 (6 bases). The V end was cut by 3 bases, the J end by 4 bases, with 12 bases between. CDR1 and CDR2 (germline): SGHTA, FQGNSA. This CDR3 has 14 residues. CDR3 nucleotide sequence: TGTGCCAGCAGCTTCGAACAGGGTACCTATGGCTACACCTTC. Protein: CASSFEQGTYGYTF.